This paragraph reports one TCR beta chain. Its antigen is currently not known. No base quality values were provided; no much bigger clone lies one nucleotide off. The cysteine opens and the phenylalanine closes a CDR3 of 14 amino acids. The DNA shown is the 42-base CDR3, in frame from base 1. Cut back by 4 bases and 2 bases, the V and J ends lie 10 bases apart. CDR1 is given as SGHDT and CDR2 as YYEEEE, both from the germline V gene. The sample is drawn from a study of blood T cell repertoires in COVID-19 (dated by TCRdb to the early 2020s). About the full investigation: Samples from collaborators originated in the United States, Italy and Spain and spanned both the acute and convalescent phases of COVID-19. The repertoires were released in a freely available public database intended as a resource for research on the immune response to SARS-CoV-2. Where available, HLA class I and class II types were taken from metadata supplied by the sample provider and were not determined by assay-based typing. Samples came from the ongoing ImmuneRACE study (first 160 participants) plus 1,254 subjects from 6 global collaborators. Deeply sampled blood TCRbeta repertoires from subjects exposed to, actively infected with, or recovered from COVID-19 were included in the dataset. The prospective study material was composed of cDNA or gDNA derived from T cells, B-cell-depleted T cells, or PBMCs. Nearly every sample came with metadata listing a de-identified subject ID, COVID-19 status, age in years and sex.

TCRbeta CDR3 regions were amplified from genomic DNA by means of the immunoSEQ Assay, a bias-controlled multiplex PCR. Per the authors' processing: The number of nucleated cells in each sample was estimated from the amplification of reference gene primers within the assay. Sequence reads were collapsed and filtered to measure the absolute abundance of every unique TCRbeta CDR3 rearrangement. For each sample, productive Simpson clonality was calculated as the square root of Simpson's diversity index over productive rearrangements. This is the immuneACCESS table as TCRdb keeps it, with only in-frame sequences that have V and J called. A part of the clones is gone; compared with another copy, unresolved V genes explain less than half, and the rest is unexplained. V and J calls and clone size are copied from that table; D and trimming were computed from the DNA. The sample contains 130,000 to 150,000 clones, about 83% of them found a single time. More than 3.5% of the sample rests with the top ten.

General conclusions and limits of the study: The quantity of clinical and demographic metadata differed by source and by participant and was supplied without curation.

Whole blood was collected in K2EDTA tubes by collaborating institutions according to the institutions' own protocols. For TCRbeta analysis, collaborators shipped samples in one of three forms: frozen whole blood, isolated PBMCs, or DNA extracted from either of those sample types. Sequencing input: peripheral blood. The sequence derives from a woman in her thirties or forties with acute or convalescent COVID-19. The sequence links TRBV5-6 to TRBJ2-1; the D segment could be TRBD1, given 5 matching bases. The DNA sequence follows: TGTGCCAGCAGCCGATGGGGCGCCTACAATGAGCAGTTCTTC. It translates as CASSRWGAYNEQFF.